The clone carrying this T cell receptor (beta chain) was seen a handful of times. Its antigen is not known. The data belong to a study of T cells in Graves' hyperthyroidism and ophthalmopathy. V gave up 4 bases and J gave up 9 bases; unmatched junction bases: 15. The CDR3 contains 15 residues. The germline CDR1 and CDR2 sequences are SEHNR and FQNEAQ (reference sequence). Amplification targeted TCR beta CDR3 regions from RNA transcripts. Initially, a first-round RT-PCR of the TCR CDR3 employed the HTBI primer set. One entry per CDR3 protein results from TCRdb running MiXCR on the multiplex PCR reads. Here the sample spans 500,000 to 750,000 distinct CDR3 sequences, around 45% being singletons. Findings and limits, study-wide: Most clonotypes that expanded in the thyroid above 0.001 also showed up in blood.

Hyperthyroidism was newly diagnosed in patients aged 18 to 65 (duration under 2 months). Uncontrolled infection, other autoimmune disease, pregnancy or lactation barred patients from enrollment. The diagnoses drew upon clinical symptoms, serum thyroxine and TRAb, thyroid ultrasound and orbital computed tomography. The sequenced sample consisted of peripheral blood or thyroid tissue (not recorded which). The TCR was taken from a woman in her late teens or twenties with Graves' hyperthyroidism. The V gene is TRBV7-9, the J gene TRBJ2-7, with TRBD2 matching over 7 bases. In DNA, the CDR3 is TGTGCCAGCAGCTCCGGGGGAGGGACCCCCCGCCGGCAGTACTTC. Translated, it gives CASSSGGGTPRRQYF.